One and the same sample provided the 21 T cell receptor beta chains below, sequenced in a study of post-analysis software for immune sequencing data. Libraries were made from TCR beta cDNA, and they carried unique molecular identifiers. One entry per CDR3 protein results from TCRdb running MiXCR on the PCR reads. This table has roughly 700,000 distinct CDR3 sequences, 25% to 30% appearing once. General observations from the study: In patients, TRBV5-6, TRBV5-1 and TRBV20-1 belonged to five or six TRBV segments found more frequently than in controls.

These receptors' antigens are unknown. Material for sequencing was blood. Every receptor here comes from a girl aged 10-17 years with multiple sclerosis.

In its sample, this clonotype was seen a few times. V usage is TRBV5-1 and J usage is TRBJ1-5; D is possibly TRBD1 (6 bases). Germline lookup yields CDR1 SGHRS and CDR2 YFSETQ. V was clipped by 1 base and J by 6 bases, with 11 bases between them. This CDR3 has 14 residues. The CDR3 DNA reads as TGCGCCAGCAGCTTGACAGGGAGGGCTCAGCCCCAGCATTTT. As protein: CASSLTGRAQPQHF.

The table lists this clonotype with a few counts. V usage is TRBV18 and J usage is TRBJ2-2; TRBD2 matches 10 bases. Germline assignment: CDR1 KGHSH and CDR2 LQKENI. The length of the CDR3 is 16 residues. V was pared by 6 bases and J by 6 bases, with 10 bases of the junction left unmatched. The CDR3 here is CASSWTSGEGPGELFF. CDR3 DNA: TGTGCCAGCTCTTGGACTAGCGGAGAGGGCCCCGGGGAGCTGTTTTTT. Full variable domain (remainder filled in from reference TRBV18 and TRBJ2-2): NAGVMQNPRHLVRRRGQEARLRCSPMKGHSHVYWYRQLPEEGLKFMVYLQKENIIDESGMPKERFSAEFPKEGPSILRIQQVVRGDSAAYFCASSWTSGEGPGELFFGEGSRLTVL.

This clonotype was seen a handful of times. The genes are TRBV6-1 and TRBJ1-5, with unresolved D. Per the germline V gene, CDR1 is MNHNS and CDR2 is SASEGT. Between the trimmed V and J ends, which lost 1 base and 2 bases, there was a span of 9 bases. This CDR3 region has 15 residues. In nucleotides, the CDR3 is TGTGCCAGCAGTGAAGTATTCCTTGGCAATCAGCCCCAGCATTTT. It specifies CASSEVFLGNQPQHF.

The chain employs TRBV5-1 and TRBJ2-1; the match to TRBD2 covers 10 bases. V dropped 3 bases and J dropped 3; count of bases not matched to a gene: 6. From germline, CDR1 is SGHRS and CDR2 YFSETQ. The CDR3 totals 16 residues. CDR3 sequence reads: CASSYTSGNHYNEQFF. CDR3 in DNA: TGCGCCAGCAGCTATACTAGCGGGAATCACTACAATGAGCAGTTCTTC. Full variable domain (missing parts from reference TRBV5-1 and TRBJ2-1): KAGVTQTPRYLIKTRGQQVTLSCSPISGHRSVSWYQQTPGQGLQFLFEYFSETQRNKGNFPGRFSGRQFSNSRSEMNVSTLELGDSALYLCASSYTSGNHYNEQFFGPGTRLTVL.

At least ten counts were recorded for this clonotype. The chain links TRBV6-5 to TRBJ2-4; D is ambiguous. V lost 0 bases and J lost 8, with 2 bases in between. The V gene's germline CDR1 is MNHEY and CDR2 SVGAGI. The CDR3 runs to 11 residues. CDR3 in DNA: TGTGCCAGCAGTTACTCAGACATTCAGTACTTC. As protein: CASSYSDIQYF.

The V call is TRBV6-2 or TRBV6-3, the J call TRBJ2-5, with 10 bases matching TRBD2. The J call may be faulty, since TRBJ2-7 better matches the DNA end. Germline loops: CDR1 MNHEY, CDR2 SVGEGT. This CDR3 spans 11 amino acids. CDR3 region: CCSGRDYEQYF. The CDR3 coding sequence is TGTTGCAGCGGGAGGGACTACGAGCAGTACTTC.

This clonotype occurred once. V is TRBV12-3 or TRBV12-4 and J is TRBJ2-3, with D unresolved. The CDR3 length is 12 residues. With 8 bases removed from V and 3 bases from J, the gap between germline ends came to 9 bases. The CDR3: CASQVGTDTQYF. As DNA, the CDR3 is TGTGCCAGCCAGGTTGGTACAGATACGCAGTATTTT.

The chain employs TRBV29-1 and TRBJ2-2; TRBD2 agrees at 7 bases. The junction had 3 bases not matched to a gene; V was cut back by 2 bases and J by 3 bases. The CDR3 length is 14 residues. Germline-derived CDR1 and CDR2 are SQVTM and ANQGSEA. The chain's CDR3 is CSVELAADTGELFF. The CDR3 nucleotides read TGCAGCGTTGAACTAGCGGCAGACACCGGGGAGCTGTTTTTT.

The J gene is TRBJ2-3, the V gene TRBV7-2, with 7 nucleotides matching TRBD1. Trimming cost V 5 bases and J 0 bases; bases outside gene matches: 5. The CDR3 spans 15 residues. CDR1 and CDR2 from the germline V gene are SGHTA and FQGNSA. As DNA, the CDR3 is TGTGCCAGCAGCGGGACAGTTACAAGCACAGATACGCAGTATTTT. Amino acid sequence: CASSGTVTSTDTQYF.

V and J are TRBV6-2 or TRBV6-3 and TRBJ1-5; tentatively, D is TRBD1 (6 bases). The CDR3 totals 14 residues. Germline CDR1 and CDR2: MNHEY and SVGEGT. V lost 2 bases and J 5 bases, leaving 10 bases between the germline ends. The CDR3, as DNA: TGTGCCAGCAGTTACGGGGGCGCGGATCAGCCCCAGCATTTT. The encoded protein is CASSYGGADQPQHF.

This clonotype was seen a handful of times. This chain joins TRBV7-2 and TRBJ2-5; no clear D. The germline V gene has CDR1 SGHTA and CDR2 FQGNSA. V lost 3 bases and J 2 bases, leaving 13 bases between the germline ends. The CDR3 is made up of 15 amino acids. The CDR3 coding sequence is TGTGCCAGCAGCTTCGTCGGCGTCGGGCAAGAGACCCAGTACTTC. Amino acid sequence: CASSFVGVGQETQYF.

The J gene is TRBJ1-4, the V gene TRBV5-1; perhaps TRBD1 as D (5 bases). The CDR3 consists of 16 residues. CDR1 SGHRS and CDR2 YFSETQ come from the germline V gene. V lost 3 bases and J lost 3, with 15 bases in between. The chain's CDR3 is CASSYRTGNPNEKLFF. For the CDR3, the DNA is TGCGCCAGCAGCTACAGGACCGGAAACCCTAATGAAAAACTGTTTTTT.

There are a few counts of this clonotype. The chain is built from TRBV5-1 and TRBJ2-6, with D maybe TRBD1 (5 bases). V was shortened by 3 bases and J by 0 bases, with 16 bases between the two germline ends. Germline CDR1 SGHRS, CDR2 YFSETQ. The CDR3 extends over 18 amino acids. CDR3 nucleotide sequence: TGCGCCAGCAGCTCGCGACAGTCCTTTAACTCTGGGGCCAACGTCCTGACTTTC. Its protein is CASSSRQSFNSGANVLTF.

V and J are TRBV15 and TRBJ2-5; D might be TRBD2 (5 bases). This CDR3 is 15 amino acids long. V was cut by 1 base and J by 5 bases, with 14 bases left in between. CDR1 LNHNV and CDR2 YYDKDF come from the germline V gene (reference sequence). CDR3 DNA sequence: TGTGCCACCAGCAGAGGCCTAGAGGGCATGGAGACCCAGTACTTC. This gives the protein CATSRGLEGMETQYF.

This clonotype was observed a handful of times. V usage is TRBV12-3 or TRBV12-4 and J usage is TRBJ2-3; D is perhaps TRBD1 or TRBD2 (5 bases each). CDR3 length: 16 residues. V was shortened by 7 bases and J by 2 bases, with 19 bases between the two germline ends. The CDR3, as DNA: TGTGCCAGCACCCTAGAGGGGTTTGGGGTCACAGATACGCAGTATTTT. The encoded protein is CASTLEGFGVTDTQYF.

The chain is built from TRBV7-9 and TRBJ1-4; D is unclear. Germline V CDR1 and CDR2: SEHNR, FQNEAQ (reference sequence). The CDR3 has 12 amino acids. Trimming shortened V by 4 bases and J by 6 bases, and 6 bases separated the two germline ends. CDR3 sequence (DNA): TGTGCCAGCAGCTCCGGACATGAAAAACTGTTTTTT. It yields the protein CASSSGHEKLFF.

The rearrangement links TRBV6-5 to TRBJ1-1, with TRBD1 as a possible D gene (6 bases). CDR1 MNHEY and CDR2 SVGAGI come from the germline V gene. Trimming took off 4 bases at V and 8 bases at J, with 14 bases between the two ends. The CDR3 is made up of 13 amino acids. CDR3 residues: CASSSQPRGEAFF. The CDR3 DNA follows: TGTGCCAGCAGTTCCCAGCCCAGGGGAGAAGCTTTCTTT.

This clonotype has at least ten counts. The V gene is TRBV7-2, the J gene TRBJ2-7, with 7 bases lining up with TRBD1. Looked up from germline, CDR1 is SGHTA and CDR2 is FQGNSA. V lost 0 bases to trimming and J lost 3 bases; unmatched junction nucleotides: 2. This CDR3 spans 14 amino acids. The CDR3: CASSLAAGGYEQYF. DNA for the CDR3: TGTGCCAGCAGCTTAGCCGCAGGGGGCTACGAGCAGTACTTC.

A few counts support this clonotype. This chain connects TRBV5-1 to TRBJ2-3, with D maybe TRBD2 (6 bases). From germline, CDR1 is SGHRS and CDR2 YFSETQ. V was clipped by 1 base and J by 3 bases, with 18 bases between them. The CDR3 runs 17 residues. The CDR3 coding sequence is TGCGCCAGCAGCTTGATAGCTCCGTCAGCGGGTACAGATACGCAGTATTTT. It translates to CASSLIAPSAGTDTQYF.

This clonotype was picked up a small number of times. V usage is TRBV3-1 and J usage is TRBJ1-4; 7 bases map to TRBD1. This CDR3 spans 14 amino acids. Looked up from germline, CDR1 is LGHDT and CDR2 is YNNKEL (reference sequence). Germline trimming cut 4 bases from V and 6 bases from J; bases unmatched to any gene: 5. The CDR3 is CASSPRQGDEKLFF. In DNA, the CDR3 is TGTGCCAGCAGCCCCCGACAGGGCGATGAAAAACTGTTTTTT.

The V and J genes are TRBV2 and TRBJ1-1, with 8 bases fitting TRBD1. Germline V gene sequence: CDR1 SNHLY, CDR2 FYNNEI. This CDR3 region has 17 residues. Trimming cost V 1 base and J 4 bases; bases outside gene matches: 11. The CDR3 DNA follows: TGTGCCAGCAGTGAAGTTCGGGCAGGGGGCCGCCCCACTGAAGCTTTCTTT. This codes for CASSEVRAGGRPTEAFF.